The 29 T cell receptor beta chains presented below share a single source sample, sequenced in a study of CD8 T cells in ankylosing spondylitis (dated by TCRdb to about 2017). Library creation used 5' RACE. Sequencing was carried out with an Illumina HiSeq 2500. TCRdb reworked the public reads: Q25 trimming with fastp, MiXCR clone assembly, productive beta chains retained. Records with the same CDR3 protein are collapsed into one entry carrying the most frequent genes and DNA. The sample table holds under 150,000 distinct CDR3 sequences, of which 9.3% were seen once. The top ten constitute roughly 3.4% of the sample. Sequencing used blood, either unsorted or a sorted T cell fraction (not recorded which). The receptor source for this set is a male donor with ankylosing spondylitis or in good health (not recorded which).

This clonotype was recorded at least ten times. The gene calls are TRBV27 and TRBJ2-7, with a tentative D call TRBD2 (6 bases). V lost 2 bases, J lost 3 bases, and 8 bases lay in between. The CDR3 runs 13 residues. Germline CDR1 reads MNHEY; CDR2 reads SMNVEV (reference sequence). DNA of the CDR3: TGTGCCAGCAGTTTAGGACTATTCTACGAGCAGTACTTC. It encodes CASSLGLFYEQYF.

This clonotype appeared many times. The rearrangement uses TRBV12-3 or TRBV12-4 and TRBJ2-7; 16 bases fit TRBD2. The CDR3 covers 18 residues. The trim removed 5 bases at V and 7 bases at J, leaving 14 bases unmatched. The CDR3 here is CASSTRIGTSGRAREQYF. In DNA, the CDR3 is TGTGCCAGCAGTACCCGGATCGGGACTAGCGGGAGGGCTCGGGAGCAGTACTTC.

The chain couples TRBV30 to TRBJ1-1; D not resolved. Germline loops: CDR1 GTSNPN, CDR2 SVGIG (reference sequence). V was shortened by 4 bases and J by 4 bases, with 13 bases between the two germline ends. The length of the CDR3 is 13 residues. The CDR3 region is CAWKEGWSTEAFF. CDR3 bases: TGTGCCTGGAAAGAGGGTTGGTCCACTGAAGCTTTCTTT.

This clonotype was recorded many times. V and J are TRBV27 and TRBJ2-3; the match to TRBD1 covers 8 bases. V shed 10 bases and J 3 bases; nucleotides not matched to a gene: 9. Germline CDR1 and CDR2: MNHEY and SMNVEV (reference sequence). The CDR3 is 14 residues long. CDR3 nucleotide sequence: TGTGCCACAAAGCGACAGGGGTCGACAGATACGCAGTATTTT. This codes for CATKRQGSTDTQYF.

The chain links TRBV5-6 to TRBJ2-7; no clear D. The length of the CDR3 is 12 residues. V lost 3 bases to trimming and J lost 4 bases, with 8 bases between them. Germline V gene lookup returns CDR1 SGHDT and CDR2 YYEEEE. The CDR3 loop is CASSSEAYEQYF. The CDR3 DNA reads TGTGCCAGCAGCTCCGAAGCTTACGAGCAGTACTTC.

This clonotype was counted at least ten times. The chain employs TRBV5-1 and TRBJ2-7; no definite D call. Between the trimmed V and J ends, which lost 1 base and 2 bases, there was a span of 7 bases. Germline CDR1 SGHRS, CDR2 YFSETQ. The CDR3 length is 13 residues. CDR3 in DNA: TGCGCCAGCAGCTTGCACAGTACCTACGAGCAGTACTTC. It specifies CASSLHSTYEQYF.

This clonotype was detected many times. The chain's CDR3 is CASSLGSDYEQYF. The DNA for the CDR3 is TGTGCCAGCAGCTTAGGGTCCGACTACGAGCAGTACTTC. This sequence joins TRBV7-6 and TRBJ2-7; D is unresolved. There are 13 residues in the CDR3. V was shortened by 1 base and J by 3 bases, with 7 bases between the two germline ends. The germline gives CDR1 SGHVS, CDR2 FNYEAQ. The full variable domain, completed using reference TRBV7-6 and TRBJ2-7, is GAGVSQSPRYKVTKRGQDVALRCDPISGHVSLYWYRQALGQGPEFLTYFNYEAQQDKSGLPNDRFSAERPEGSISTLTIQRTEQRDSAMYRCASSLGSDYEQYFGPGTRLTVT.

CDR3 in DNA: TGTGCCAGCAGCCTCGGGCAGGGTGGCTACGAGCAGTACTTC. Translating it yields CASSLGQGGYEQYF. The chain is built from TRBV7-6 and TRBJ2-7, with D possibly matching TRBD1 (5 bases). The CDR3 totals 14 residues. Germline V gene lookup returns CDR1 SGHVS and CDR2 FNYEAQ. With 5 bases removed from V and 3 bases from J, the gap between germline ends came to 14 bases.

About this clonotype itself: This may come from a read error, since a much larger clone is one base off. The chain couples TRBV4-2 to TRBJ2-5; TRBD2 might be the D (6 bases). This CDR3 region has 13 residues. Between the trimmed V and J ends, which lost 3 bases and 5 bases, there was a span of 10 bases. Germline CDR1 reads LGHNA; CDR2 reads YNFKEQ. For the CDR3, the DNA is TGTGCCAGCAGCCAGCGGGGCGCGGAGACCCAGTACTTC. This gives the protein CASSQRGAETQYF.

This clonotype was seen at least ten times. The chain is built from TRBV7-9 and TRBJ2-3, with D possibly being TRBD2 (5 bases). The CDR3 consists of 13 residues. Germline lookup yields CDR1 SEHNR and CDR2 FQNEAQ (reference sequence). V was clipped by 6 bases and J by 1 base, with 8 bases between them. The CDR3 nucleotides are TGTGCCAGCAGTCGGGGTGGCACAGATACGCAGTATTTT. Amino acids: CASSRGGTDTQYF.

This clonotype was found many times. The rearrangement links TRBV5-5 to TRBJ1-6, with 10 positions matching TRBD1. There are 17 residues in the CDR3. The germline CDR1 and CDR2 sequences are SGHKS and YYEKEE (reference sequence). V gave up 0 bases and J gave up 8 bases; unmatched junction bases: 8. As DNA, the CDR3 is TGTGCCAGCAGCTTGGCCGCGGGACAGGGGATCTATTCACCCCTCCACTTT. This translates into CASSLAAGQGIYSPLHF.

There are a few counts of this clonotype. J is TRBJ2-4 and V is TRBV20-1; 7 nucleotides agree with TRBD1. V shed 6 bases and J 0 bases; nucleotides not matched to a gene: 5. The CDR3 spans 14 residues. CDR1 is DFQATT, CDR2 SNEGSKA, per germline (reference sequence). The CDR3 DNA reads as TGCAGTGCACCGACAGGGACAGCCAAAAACATTCAGTACTTC. Amino acids: CSAPTGTAKNIQYF.

The sample holds a few counts of this clonotype. The V call is TRBV18, the J call TRBJ1-1, with 10 nucleotides matching TRBD1. The CDR3 totals 13 residues. Germline loops: CDR1 KGHSH, CDR2 LQKENI. V dropped 8 bases and J dropped 1; count of bases not matched to a gene: 1. CDR3 amino acids: CASRDRGNTEAFF. The DNA of the CDR3 is TGTGCCAGCAGGGACAGGGGGAACACTGAAGCTTTCTTT. Full variable domain (remainder filled in from reference TRBV18 and TRBJ1-1): NAGVMQNPRHLVRRRGQEARLRCSPMKGHSHVYWYRQLPEEGLKFMVYLQKENIIDESGMPKERFSAEFPKEGPSILRIQQVVRGDSAAYFCASRDRGNTEAFFGQGTRLTVV.

This clonotype appeared many times. V and J are TRBV27 and TRBJ2-1; TRBD1 aligns across 9 bases. The CDR3 is 14 residues long. Per germline, CDR1 MNHEY and CDR2 SMNVEV (reference sequence). The V and J ends lost 7 bases and 5 bases, in that order; junction bases with no gene match: 6. DNA of the CDR3: TGTGCCAGCAAGGGACAGGGAGCCAACAATGAGCAGTTCTTC. As protein: CASKGQGANNEQFF.

This clonotype has at least ten counts. The chain is built from TRBV9 and TRBJ2-1; 9 nucleotides line up with TRBD2. Per germline, CDR1 SGDLS and CDR2 YYNGEE. The V gene end was trimmed by 4 bases and the J gene end by 0 bases; junction bases not matched to a gene: 14. The CDR3 extends over 19 amino acids. The DNA for the CDR3 is TGTGCCAGCAGCTACACTACGACTAGCGGAAAAAGCTCCTACAATGAGCAGTTCTTC. It specifies CASSYTTTSGKSSYNEQFF.

The table lists this clonotype with a few counts. V gene TRBV30 combines with J gene TRBJ2-1, with 8 bases aligning to TRBD2. The CDR3 has 13 amino acids. Germline values: CDR1 GTSNPN, CDR2 SVGIG (reference sequence). Losses at the gene ends were 5 bases for V and 9 bases for J; bases not matched to a gene: 9. CDR3 loop: CAWVLGLAGEQFF. CDR3 DNA sequence: TGTGCCTGGGTCCTCGGACTAGCTGGTGAGCAGTTCTTC.

On this clonotype itself: A much larger clone is a single base away; this may be a read error. The chain combines TRBV20-1 with TRBJ2-1; D not resolved. V was clipped by 4 bases and J by 8 bases, with 12 bases between them. CDR1 is DFQATT, CDR2 SNEGSKA, per germline (reference sequence). This CDR3 has 12 residues. The CDR3 sequence is CSAISGSDEQFF. DNA for the CDR3: TGCAGTGCTATATCGGGTAGTGATGAGCAGTTCTTC.

This clonotype was seen ten or more times. This rearrangement joins TRBV9 to TRBJ2-7; D is ambiguous. Germline CDR1 is SGDLS and CDR2 is YYNGEE. This CDR3 has 13 amino acids. V was trimmed by 2 bases and J by 2 bases, leaving 8 bases between them. The CDR3 nucleotides read TGTGCCAGCAGCGTTCAGGACGCCTACGAGCAGTACTTC. This sequence encodes CASSVQDAYEQYF.

This clonotype appeared many times. This chain joins TRBV20-1 and TRBJ2-1; D is unclear. The germline CDR1 and CDR2 sequences are DFQATT and SNEGSKA (reference sequence). The V and J ends lost 5 bases and 0 bases respectively, with 8 bases between them. This CDR3 region has 13 residues. The chain's CDR3 is CSALTSSYNEQFF. The CDR3 DNA is TGCAGTGCTTTGACCAGCTCCTACAATGAGCAGTTCTTC.

The chain couples TRBV12-3 or TRBV12-4 to TRBJ2-3, with a weak D call TRBD2 (5 bases). CDR3 length: 15 residues. V was trimmed by 5 bases and J by 2 bases, leaving 14 bases between them. Here the CDR3 reads CASSTSGRNTDTQYF. The CDR3 DNA is TGTGCCAGCAGTACCTCGGGAAGAAACACAGATACGCAGTATTTT.

This clonotype has only a few counts. This sequence joins TRBV5-8 and TRBJ2-3; D is perhaps TRBD1 or TRBD2 (5 bases each). Germline V lookup: CDR1 SGHTS, CDR2 YDEGEE. This CDR3 region has 15 residues. The V and J ends lost 3 bases and 1 base respectively, with 12 bases between them. The CDR3 region is CASSSSWDGTDTQYF. In nucleotides, the CDR3 is TGTGCCAGCAGCTCCAGTTGGGACGGCACAGATACGCAGTATTTT.

The V gene is TRBV29-1, the J gene TRBJ2-1; D remains unclear. The V end was cut by 3 bases, the J end by 7 bases, with 16 bases between. The length of the CDR3 is 14 residues. CDR1 and CDR2 (germline): SQVTM, ANQGSEA. CDR3 coding DNA: TGCAGCGTTGAGAAATTGAACGGAGATAATGAGCAGTTCTTC. Translating it yields CSVEKLNGDNEQFF.

There are many counts of this clonotype. This chain uses TRBV4-3 with TRBJ1-1, with D uncertain. This CDR3 contains 13 residues. The V end lost 1 base, the J end lost 0 bases, and 3 bases lay between the germline ends. Germline CDR1 LGHNA, CDR2 YSLEER. CDR3 nucleotides: TGCGCCAGCAGCCAAGTCCTGAACACTGAAGCTTTCTTT. Encoded protein: CASSQVLNTEAFF.

This clonotype was seen repeatedly, ten times or more. This sequence joins TRBV7-9 and TRBJ2-3; D is perhaps TRBD2 (5 bases). V lost 5 bases, J lost 2 bases, and 11 bases lay in between. The CDR3 runs to 14 residues. Germline V CDR1 and CDR2: SEHNR, FQNEAQ (reference sequence). As DNA, the CDR3 is TGTGCCAGCAGCCTCAGGACTTTCACAGATACGCAGTATTTT. This sequence encodes CASSLRTFTDTQYF.

This clonotype showed up many times. The rearrangement uses TRBV20-1 and TRBJ1-2, with D hard to call. Trimming stripped 3 bases from V and 8 bases from J, with 13 bases between. Germline V gene lookup returns CDR1 DFQATT and CDR2 SNEGSKA (reference sequence). The CDR3 is 12 amino acids. The CDR3: CSASWEVDGYTF. DNA of the CDR3: TGCAGTGCTAGTTGGGAAGTTGACGGCTACACCTTC.

This clonotype was detected ten times or more. The chain combines TRBV7-2 with TRBJ2-7; 10 bases agree with TRBD2. V shed 5 bases and J 2 bases; nucleotides not matched to a gene: 3. Germline V gene data show CDR1 as SGHTA and CDR2 as FQGNSA. The CDR3 totals 14 residues. CDR3 protein: CASSRLAGPYEQYF. CDR3 in DNA: TGTGCCAGCAGCAGACTAGCGGGTCCCTACGAGCAGTACTTC.

This clonotype has a count of ten or more. The rearrangement links TRBV12-3 or TRBV12-4 to TRBJ2-5, with 9 bases aligning to TRBD1. The length of the CDR3 is 15 residues. The J segment lost 4 bases and the V segment lost 5 bases, leaving 8 bases of the junction unmatched. The CDR3 reads CASSLRRTGVETQYF. CDR3 sequence (DNA): TGTGCCAGCAGTCTCAGACGGACAGGGGTAGAGACCCAGTACTTC.

This clonotype was observed at least ten times. V usage is TRBV7-2 and J usage is TRBJ1-2, with D tentatively TRBD1 (5 bases). Looked up from germline, CDR1 is SGHTA and CDR2 is FQGNSA. V was trimmed by 2 bases and J by 4 bases, leaving 20 bases between them. This CDR3 has 17 amino acids. DNA of the CDR3: TGTGCCAGCAGCTTAAGGTTTCGGGGCCAAGGAAGCTATGGCTACACCTTC. It encodes CASSLRFRGQGSYGYTF.

As regards this clonotype: One base away lies a much larger clone, so this may be a sequencing read error. V gene TRBV29-1 combines with J gene TRBJ1-1, with 8 bases fitting TRBD1. Germline CDR1 SQVTM, CDR2 ANQGSEA. This CDR3 has 14 amino acids. CDR3 amino acids: CSVEDLVQGAEVFF. The DNA of the CDR3 is TGCAGCGTTGAAGATCTAGTGCAGGGGGCTGAAGTTTTCTTT. The full variable domain, its missing parts supplied by reference TRBV29-1 and TRBJ1-1, is SAVISQKPSRDICQRGTSLTIQCQVDSQVTMMFWYRQQPGQSLTLIATANQGSEATYESGFVIDKFPISRPNLTFSTLTVSNMSPEDSSIYLCSVEDLVQGAEVFFGQGTRLTVV.